The 13 T cell receptor beta chains given below trace back to one sample, sequenced in a study of T cells in Graves' hyperthyroidism and ophthalmopathy. Amplified TCR beta CDR3 regions came from RNA transcripts. When the TCR CDR3 underwent first-round RT-PCR, the HTBI primer set was used. TCRdb re-derived calls from the multiplex PCR reads in MiXCR, one entry per CDR3 protein. This table holds about 410,000 distinct CDR3 sequences, around 15% found once. The sample consisted of blood. The receptors here all came from a man between 18 and 29 years old with Graves' ophthalmopathy.

V is TRBV28 and J is TRBJ2-7, with 10 bases lining up with TRBD2. V gave up 1 base and J gave up 4 bases; unmatched junction bases: 7. This CDR3 has 16 amino acids. Germline CDR1 is MDHEN and CDR2 is SYDVKM. CDR3 residues: CASSLSPGLAAYEQYF. The CDR3 nucleotides read TGTGCCAGCAGTTTATCCCCTGGACTAGCGGCTTACGAGCAGTACTTC. Combining the CDR3 with reference TRBV28 and TRBJ2-7 gives the whole variable domain DVKVTQSSRYLVKRTGEKVFLECVQDMDHENMFWYRQDPGLGLRLIYFSYDVKMKEKGDIPEGYSVSREKKERFSLILESASTNQTSMYLCASSLSPGLAAYEQYFGPGTRLTVT.

The table lists this clonotype with many counts. V is TRBV6-1 and J is TRBJ1-1, with unresolved D. The V and J ends lost 0 bases and 1 base respectively, with 6 bases between them. The CDR3 totals 14 residues. The germline CDR1 and CDR2 sequences are MNHNS and SASEGT. CDR3 bases: TGTGCCAGCAGTGAAGCGGGGAAGAACACTGAAGCTTTCTTT. Encoded protein: CASSEAGKNTEAFF.

The chain joins TRBV25-1 to TRBJ1-1; D is undetermined. Germline V CDR1 and CDR2: MGHDK, SYGVNS. This CDR3 spans 12 amino acids. V was pared by 7 bases and J by 7 bases, with 13 bases between. This CDR3 is CASKFGPYEAFF. CDR3 sequence (DNA): TGTGCCAGCAAGTTTGGGCCGTATGAAGCTTTCTTT.

This clonotype was seen at least ten times. The gene calls are TRBV12-3 or TRBV12-4 and TRBJ2-2; D unclear. The V and J ends lost 5 bases and 6 bases respectively, with 10 bases between them. This CDR3 has 13 amino acids. CDR3 amino acids: CASSPQRPGELFF. The DNA of the CDR3 is TGTGCCAGCAGTCCACAACGACCCGGGGAGCTGTTTTTT.

Only a few counts were recorded for this clonotype. J is TRBJ2-4 and V is TRBV19, with TRBD1 identical over 9 bases. Germline V CDR1 and CDR2: LNHDA, SQIVND (reference sequence). V was clipped by 6 bases and J by 3 bases; unmatched bases: 3. The CDR3 sequence is 14 residues long. The CDR3 protein is CASSTTGGKNIQYF. The CDR3 DNA reads TGTGCCAGTAGCACGACAGGGGGCAAAAACATTCAGTACTTC.

Ten or more counts support this clonotype. V usage is TRBV9 and J usage is TRBJ2-3; TRBD1 aligns across 7 bases. Germline lookup yields CDR1 SGDLS and CDR2 YYNGEE. The CDR3 has 16 residues. The V segment lost 3 bases and the J segment 2 bases; nucleotides outside the gene matches: 9. The CDR3 DNA sequence: TGTGCCAGCAGCGGTACTTGGACAGGAGTCACAGATACGCAGTATTTT. This encodes CASSGTWTGVTDTQYF.

This chain links TRBV19 with TRBJ2-7; 9 bases fit TRBD1. The J segment lost 5 bases and the V segment lost 4 bases, leaving 3 bases of the junction unmatched. Germline V CDR1 and CDR2: LNHDA, SQIVND (reference sequence). This CDR3 comprises 13 residues. The CDR3 loop is CASSTRDRDEQYF. In DNA form, the CDR3 reads TGTGCCAGTAGTACCCGGGACAGGGACGAGCAGTACTTC.

The chain carries TRBV7-6 and TRBJ1-2; D unclear. The CDR3 contains 15 residues. Trimming pared 3 bases from V and 2 bases from J, leaving 13 bases between. Germline CDR1 is SGHVS and CDR2 is FNYEAQ. In nucleotides, the CDR3 is TGTGCCAGCAGCTTTGGAGGGAATGCAAACTATGGCTACACCTTC. Translation: CASSFGGNANYGYTF.

This clonotype was recorded a few times. V usage is TRBV6-1 and J usage is TRBJ2-4, with D tentatively TRBD2 (6 bases). Looked up from germline, CDR1 is MNHNS and CDR2 is SASEGT. The length of the CDR3 is 14 residues. Trimming removed 4 bases from V and 2 bases from J, with 9 bases in between. The CDR3 reads CASSGGGSKNIQYF. The CDR3, as DNA: TGTGCCAGCAGTGGGGGAGGCTCCAAAAACATTCAGTACTTC.

This clonotype was detected ten times or more. The V gene is TRBV12-3 or TRBV12-4, the J gene TRBJ2-7, with no clear D. Trimming removed 5 bases from V and 4 bases from J, with 9 bases in between. The CDR3 runs 12 residues. Here the CDR3 DNA reads TGTGCCAGCAGTGGCCCGATATACGAGCAGTACTTC. Protein sequence: CASSGPIYEQYF.

This clonotype was counted a few times. The chain employs TRBV20-1 and TRBJ1-3; TRBD1 matches at 11 bases. V shed 6 bases, J shed 2 bases, and the junction held 6 bases outside the gene matches. CDR1 DFQATT and CDR2 SNEGSKA come from the germline V gene (reference sequence). This CDR3 is built from 15 residues. The CDR3 sequence: CSAPGQGAAGNTIYF. CDR3 coding DNA: TGCAGTGCGCCAGGACAGGGGGCGGCTGGAAACACCATATATTTT.

There are many counts of this clonotype. The V and J genes are TRBV27 and TRBJ2-7; no firm D call. The CDR3 loop spans 13 amino acids. Trimming removed 6 bases from V and 0 bases from J, with 9 bases in between. Germline assignment: CDR1 MNHEY and CDR2 SMNVEV (reference sequence). The CDR3 DNA reads TGTGCCAGCAGCTACACTATCTCCTACGAGCAGTACTTC. Encoded protein: CASSYTISYEQYF.

This clonotype was seen ten or more times. J is TRBJ1-5 and V is TRBV6-6; D uncertain. Germline CDR1 and CDR2: MNHNY and SVGAGI (reference sequence). CDR3 length: 13 residues. Trimming took off 2 bases at V and 7 bases at J, with 9 bases between the two ends. In nucleotides, the CDR3 is TGTGCCAGCAGTTACGCAGTCGCCCAGCCCCAGCATTTT. Its translation: CASSYAVAQPQHF.